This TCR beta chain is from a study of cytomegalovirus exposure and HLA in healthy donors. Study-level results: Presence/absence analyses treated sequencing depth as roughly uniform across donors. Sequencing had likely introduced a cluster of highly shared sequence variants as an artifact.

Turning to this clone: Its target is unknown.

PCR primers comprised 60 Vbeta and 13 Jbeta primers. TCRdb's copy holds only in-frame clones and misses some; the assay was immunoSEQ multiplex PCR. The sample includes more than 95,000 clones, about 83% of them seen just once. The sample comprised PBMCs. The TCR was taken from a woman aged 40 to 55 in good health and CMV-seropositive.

CDR3 loop: CASSLGGLAGVYEQYF. The CDR3 region has the DNA TGCGCCAGCAGCTTGGGAGGACTAGCGGGAGTATACGAGCAGTACTTC. The chain joins TRBV5-1 to TRBJ2-7; TRBD2 agrees at 13 bases. With V trimmed by 0 bases and J by 4 bases, 4 bases remained unmatched. CDR1 is SGHRS, CDR2 YFSETQ, per germline. The CDR3 has 16 residues.